The 29 T cell receptor beta chains presented below share a single source sample, sequenced in a study of T-cell reconstitution after alpha-beta-depleted transplantation in children. Researchers prepared the TCRbeta library using unique molecular identifiers, the study reports. TCRdb analysed the PCR reads with MiXCR anew, one entry per CDR3 protein. The sample contains under 250,000 distinct CDR3 sequences, approximately 15% of which appear only once. This specimen consisted of PBMCs, mostly from graft donor cells, obtained 360 days after TCRalphabeta/CD19-depleted stem cell transplant. These receptors originate from a male patient aged 2-10 years who had a stem cell transplant for acute lymphoblastic leukemia, so the T cells may come from the graft donor.

This clonotype was picked up a small number of times. V gene TRBV11-2 combines with J gene TRBJ2-7; no reliable D call. V was pared by 5 bases and J by 3 bases, with 17 bases between. This CDR3 is built from 15 residues. CDR1 and CDR2 from the germline V gene are SGHAT and FQNNGV. DNA of the CDR3: TGTGCCAGCAGCCGCCCATCTCCTGGCCACTACGAGCAGTACTTC. Its translation: CASSRPSPGHYEQYF.

The sample holds a few counts of this clonotype. This chain links TRBV5-1 with TRBJ2-7, with a possible D match to TRBD1 (5 bases). Deletions cut 4 bases from V and 6 bases from J, with 11 bases between. Germline V CDR1 and CDR2: SGHRS, YFSETQ. The CDR3 contains 12 residues. The chain's CDR3 is CASSQGQSEQYF. CDR3 in DNA: TGCGCCAGCAGCCAAGGACAAAGCGAGCAGTACTTC.

This clonotype showed up just a few times. V and J are TRBV24-1 and TRBJ2-2; 7 bases map to TRBD1. Germline values: CDR1 KGHDR, CDR2 SFDVKD. The CDR3 spans 16 residues. Unmatched junction bases numbered 5, after V lost 2 bases and J lost 3 bases. CDR3 amino acids: CATSDSTGTHTGELFF. DNA for the CDR3: TGTGCCACCAGTGATTCGACAGGGACCCACACCGGGGAGCTGTTTTTT.

This clonotype showed up many times. The junction and the germline gene differ at one end; a read error may be behind it. This rearrangement joins TRBV3-1 to TRBJ2-7; D is possibly TRBD1 (5 bases). The CDR3 is 12 amino acids. Germline assignment: CDR1 LGHDT and CDR2 YNNKEL (reference sequence). The chain's CDR3 is CASSQDMNRLNF. The CDR3 DNA reads TGTGCCAGCAGCCAAGATATGAACAGGTTGAACTTC.

The chain employs TRBV7-2 and TRBJ1-3, with 7 positions matching TRBD1. The trim removed 3 bases at V and 2 bases at J, leaving 4 bases unmatched. The V gene's germline CDR1 is SGHTA and CDR2 FQGNSA. This CDR3 contains 15 residues. The CDR3 DNA reads TGTGCCAGCAGCTTGTACGGACAGGCTGGAAACACCATATATTTT. Translating gives CASSLYGQAGNTIYF.

For the CDR3, the DNA is TGTGCCAGCAGCTTAGTTCAGGGCCCGAGCACCGGGGAGCTGTTTTTT. This codes for CASSLVQGPSTGELFF. V usage is TRBV7-9 and J usage is TRBJ2-2, with a tentative D call TRBD1 (5 bases). Per the germline V gene, CDR1 is SEHNR and CDR2 is FQNEAQ (reference sequence). Deletions cut 1 base from V and 4 bases from J, with 13 bases between. The CDR3 covers 16 residues.

The chain employs TRBV11-3 and TRBJ1-1; the match to TRBD1 covers 7 bases. The V gene's germline CDR1 is SGHNT and CDR2 YENEEA. J gave up 4 bases and V 5 bases, and 4 bases lay outside the gene matches. The CDR3 is 13 amino acids. CDR3 region: CASSVQGGTEAFF. Here the CDR3 DNA reads TGTGCCAGCAGCGTCCAGGGGGGCACTGAAGCTTTCTTT.

This clonotype occurred many times. The chain links TRBV5-6 to TRBJ1-1, with D possibly being TRBD1 (6 bases). The ends were cut back, 7 bases at V and 4 bases at J, with 20 bases in the middle. Germline CDR1 is SGHDT and CDR2 is YYEEEE. CDR3 size: 15 residues. The CDR3 spells CASGTTGYMSTEAFF. The CDR3, as DNA: TGTGCCAGCGGAACAACAGGGTACATGAGCACTGAAGCTTTCTTT.

The rearrangement uses TRBV28 and TRBJ2-7; 11 bases map to TRBD1. The CDR3 runs 18 residues. V was clipped by 2 bases and J by 0 bases; unmatched bases: 9. Per germline, CDR1 MDHEN and CDR2 SYDVKM. The DNA for the CDR3 is TGTGCCAGCAGTTTAAGGGACAGGGGGTTCGGCGACTCCTACGAGCAGTACTTC. Translation gives CASSLRDRGFGDSYEQYF.

The chain joins TRBV7-9 to TRBJ2-7, with 7 bases matching TRBD2. V gave up 2 bases and J gave up 5 bases; unmatched junction bases: 6. CDR3 length: 14 residues. Germline CDR1 SEHNR, CDR2 FQNEAQ (reference sequence). CDR3 bases: TGTGCCAGCAGCTTAACCGGGACTACGAACGAGCAGTACTTC. Translating it yields CASSLTGTTNEQYF.

The J gene is TRBJ1-6, the V gene TRBV6-1; unclear D gene. The CDR3 runs 16 residues. CDR1 and CDR2 (germline): MNHNS, SASEGT. V lost 5 bases and J 10 bases, leaving 21 bases between the germline ends. In DNA, the CDR3 is TGTGCCAGCAGTCCCTACATGAGGGTAGTAGGATCACCCCTCCACTTT. Amino acid sequence: CASSPYMRVVGSPLHF.

This clonotype was recorded a few times. This sequence joins TRBV20-1 and TRBJ2-7; D not certain. The CDR3 runs to 13 residues. Between the trimmed V and J ends, which lost 6 bases and 3 bases, there was a span of 15 bases. Germline V gene data show CDR1 as DFQATT and CDR2 as SNEGSKA (reference sequence). CDR3 region: CSARGLRNYEQYF. The CDR3 nucleotides read TGCAGTGCCCGAGGCCTAAGGAACTACGAGCAGTACTTC.

The gene calls are TRBV12-3 or TRBV12-4 and TRBJ2-1; 7 bases fit TRBD1. The CDR3 is made up of 15 amino acids. V shed 5 bases and J 5 bases; nucleotides not matched to a gene: 9. The DNA for the CDR3 is TGTGCCAGCAGTAAATCTCGCCAGGGGGACAATGAGCAGTTCTTC. Translation: CASSKSRQGDNEQFF.

The CDR3 region is CASRDEQGKNEQYF. The CDR3 nucleotides read TGTGCCAGCAGAGACGAACAGGGTAAGAACGAGCAGTACTTC. The V and J genes are TRBV27 and TRBJ2-7, with D perhaps TRBD1 (6 bases). This CDR3 contains 14 residues. Germline CDR1 MNHEY, CDR2 SMNVEV (reference sequence). V dropped 6 bases and J dropped 5 bases, with 17 bases sitting between them.

Many counts were recorded for this clonotype. The J gene is TRBJ2-7, the V gene TRBV29-1; 8 bases are a match to TRBD2. CDR3 size: 14 residues. After removal of 3 bases from V and 4 bases from J, the junction contained 8 bases not matched to a gene. Germline CDR1 SQVTM, CDR2 ANQGSEA. The CDR3 reads CSVDLAGESYEQYF. DNA of the CDR3: TGCAGCGTTGACCTAGCGGGCGAATCTTACGAGCAGTACTTC.

There are a few counts of this clonotype. The chain uses TRBV2 and TRBJ2-7; tentatively, D is TRBD1 or TRBD2 (5 bases each). CDR1 and CDR2 (germline): SNHLY, FYNNEI. This CDR3 comprises 10 residues. V was shortened by 8 bases and J by 6 bases, with 8 bases between the two germline ends. CDR3 sequence (DNA): TGTGCCAGCTACGGGGCCGAGCAGTACTTC. This encodes CASYGAEQYF. Combining the CDR3 with reference TRBV2 and TRBJ2-7 gives the whole variable domain EPEVTQTPSHQVTQMGQEVILRCVPISNHLYFYWYRQILGQKVEFLVSFYNNEISEKSEIFDDQFSVERPDGSNFTLKIRSTKLEDSAMYFCASYGAEQYFGPGTRLTVT.

This clonotype was observed a handful of times. The chain uses TRBV20-1 and TRBJ2-1, with a weak D call TRBD2 (6 bases). V shed 2 bases and J shed 2 bases, with 13 bases lying between them. There are 15 residues in the CDR3. Germline V gene sequence: CDR1 DFQATT, CDR2 SNEGSKA (reference sequence). In nucleotides, the CDR3 is TGCAGTGCTAGACCGCGGGAAGTCGCCTACAATGAGCAGTTCTTC. It yields the protein CSARPREVAYNEQFF.

Note on this clonotype: The conserved phenylalanine or tryptophan is not found at the CDR3 terminus, so this likely reflects a read error. The DNA is left out, because the CDR3 cannot be placed on it with certainty; the CDR3 is given as TCRdb lists it. The chain recombines TRBV29-1 with TRBJ1-2; the table names TRBD1, a call not compared with the DNA. Germline assignment: CDR1 SQVTM and CDR2 ANQGSEA. The CDR3 is made up of 10 amino acids, end residues included. CDR3 loop: CSVEPGAVTS.

This clonotype was seen only a few times. The gene calls are TRBV7-2 and TRBJ2-2; D is ambiguous. Germline lookup yields CDR1 SGHTA and CDR2 FQGNSA. V lost 2 bases to trimming and J lost 0 bases, with 13 bases between them. The CDR3 spans 17 residues. CDR3 DNA sequence: TGTGCCAGCAGCTTAAACTTGGCCCCCGCGAACACCGGGGAGCTGTTTTTT. Its translation is CASSLNLAPANTGELFF.

This clonotype has a handful of counts. This chain uses TRBV29-1 with TRBJ2-7; D possibly uses TRBD1 or TRBD2 (5 bases each). Germline CDR1 and CDR2: SQVTM and ANQGSEA. This CDR3 is 13 amino acids long. V was clipped by 2 bases and J by 2 bases, with 10 bases between them. The CDR3 loop is CSVEKSGPYEQYF. DNA for the CDR3: TGCAGCGTTGAAAAATCGGGGCCCTACGAGCAGTACTTC.

The chain joins TRBV20-1 to TRBJ2-7, with 7 bases identical to TRBD2. Germline V CDR1 and CDR2: DFQATT, SNEGSKA (reference sequence). This CDR3 region has 17 residues. V lost 0 bases, J lost 2 bases, and 13 bases stayed unmatched. The CDR3 spells CSARDLGLDRVTYEQYF. The CDR3 nucleotides read TGCAGTGCTAGAGATTTAGGACTAGACCGCGTTACCTACGAGCAGTACTTC.

This clonotype has only a few counts. This chain joins TRBV15 and TRBJ1-5; 8 bases are shared with TRBD1. CDR3 length equals 15 residues. Germline lookup yields CDR1 LNHNV and CDR2 YYDKDF (reference sequence). Losses at the gene ends were 3 bases for V and 0 bases for J; bases not matched to a gene: 1. The CDR3 protein is CATSRTGDSNQPQHF. In DNA, the CDR3 is TGTGCCACCAGCAGGACAGGGGATAGCAATCAGCCCCAGCATTTT.

Written as DNA, the CDR3 is TGCAGCGTTGGACAGATTAACTATGGCTACACCTTC. This encodes CSVGQINYGYTF. This chain uses TRBV29-1 with TRBJ1-2; possible D gene TRBD1, 5 bases. This CDR3 spans 12 amino acids. Germline V gives CDR1 SQVTM, CDR2 ANQGSEA. V was clipped by 4 bases and J by 1 base, with 7 bases between them.

The chain uses TRBV20-1 and TRBJ2-1; 7 nucleotides line up with TRBD2. This CDR3 comprises 15 residues. The germline CDR1 and CDR2 sequences are DFQATT and SNEGSKA (reference sequence). With V trimmed by 0 bases and J by 4 bases, 6 bases remained unmatched. The CDR3 DNA follows: TGCAGTGCTAGAGACGGGGGAGGGGATTACAATGAGCAGTTCTTC. Its translation: CSARDGGGDYNEQFF.

This chain connects TRBV7-2 to TRBJ2-7, with TRBD2 matching over 7 bases. CDR1 is SGHTA, CDR2 FQGNSA, per germline. J gave up 1 base and V 2 bases, and 5 bases lay outside the gene matches. The CDR3 consists of 15 residues. This chain's CDR3 is CASSLRAGESYEQYF. In nucleotides, the CDR3 is TGTGCCAGCAGCTTAAGGGCGGGGGAGTCCTACGAGCAGTACTTC.

This clonotype has a handful of counts. V and J are TRBV6-1 and TRBJ1-2, with 8 bases matching TRBD1. The ends lost 6 bases at V and 3 bases at J; junction bases unmatched: 9. Looked up from germline, CDR1 is MNHNS and CDR2 is SASEGT. The CDR3 has 15 residues. CDR3 coding DNA: TGTGCCAGCAGACCGCGGACAGGGTCGGACTATGGCTACACCTTC. It specifies CASRPRTGSDYGYTF.

The genes are TRBV7-9 and TRBJ1-6; D is possibly TRBD1 (6 bases). V gave up 3 bases and J gave up 11 bases, with 14 bases separating them. CDR1 is SEHNR, CDR2 FQNEAQ, per germline (reference sequence). The CDR3 spans 14 residues. The CDR3 loop is CASSFRDTVPPLHF. CDR3 nucleotides: TGTGCCAGCAGCTTCAGGGACACAGTGCCACCCCTCCACTTT.

The chain joins TRBV24-1 to TRBJ2-1; TRBD2 might be the D (5 bases). The CDR3 is 15 residues long. Trimming shortened V by 4 bases and J by 7 bases, and 16 bases separated the two germline ends. From germline, CDR1 is KGHDR and CDR2 SFDVKD. In nucleotides, the CDR3 is TGTGCCACCAGTGACCCCTGGAGAGGGAAAAATGAGCAGTTCTTC. This gives the protein CATSDPWRGKNEQFF.

This clonotype has a handful of counts. V and J are TRBV24-1 and TRBJ1-1; D is ambiguous. CDR3 length: 13 residues. The V end was cut by 8 bases, the J end by 4 bases, with 13 bases between. Germline loops: CDR1 KGHDR, CDR2 SFDVKD. The CDR3 nucleotides are TGTGCCACCAAGGACTCAGTGGGCACTGAAGCTTTCTTT. It encodes CATKDSVGTEAFF.